Detailed here is one T cell receptor beta chain. The record originates from a study of OX40 agonist ivuxolimab in advanced cancers. Study in general: Ivuxolimab, an antibody that agonizes OX40 (CD134), was administered to the patients.

CDR1 is LNHDA and CDR2 is SQIVND in the germline V gene (reference sequence). V dropped 4 bases and J dropped 9; count of bases not matched to a gene: 14. The CDR3 extends over 15 amino acids. Measured with immunoSEQ multiplex PCR; TCRdb has only the in-frame clones, and not every one. The table lists approximately 66,000 clones, 65% to 90% of them singletons, with approximately 0.73% in the top ten. The clonotype comes from an adult with an advanced solid tumor such as melanoma, head and neck, liver or kidney cancer. The sample was CD4+ or CD8+ T cells sorted from blood, taken in a trial of the OX40 agonist ivuxolimab. The V gene is TRBV19, the J gene TRBJ1-1, with 7 bases lining up with TRBD1. The CDR3 sequence: CASSTGRTGPRKAFF. The CDR3 DNA reads as TGTGCCAGTAGTACTGGGAGGACAGGACCGAGAAAAGCTTTCTTT.